The 25 T cell receptor beta chains below were found in one sample sequenced in a study of blood T cell repertoires in COVID-19. The data were produced by immunoSEQ multiplex PCR, yet TCRdb's version contains in-frame clones alone and is incomplete. In the table there are tens of thousands of clones, approximately 89% of which are singletons. Input material: peripheral blood. The receptors shown here come from a man between 45 and 60 years old with acute or convalescent COVID-19.

The chain employs TRBV3-1 (or the pseudogene TRBV3-2) and TRBJ1-2; 8 nucleotides agree with TRBD1. Looked up from germline, CDR1 is LGHDT and CDR2 is YNNKEL (reference sequence). V gave up 5 bases and J gave up 8 bases; unmatched junction bases: 7. The CDR3 totals 13 residues. DNA of the CDR3: TGTGCCAGCAGCTCCCAGGGGGCCGGCGGCTACACCTTC. Residues: CASSSQGAGGYTF.

The chain joins TRBV10-3 to TRBJ2-1, with D maybe TRBD1 (6 bases). Germline V CDR1 and CDR2: ENHRY, SYGVKD. The length of the CDR3 is 14 residues. V lost 4 bases and J lost 5, with 12 bases in between. CDR3 nucleotide sequence: TGTGCCATCAGTGCCGGGACACCAAACAATGAGCAGTTCTTC. This translates into CAISAGTPNNEQFF.

The V gene is TRBV27, the J gene TRBJ1-3, with 7 bases identical to TRBD1. CDR3 size: 13 residues. V lost 5 bases to trimming and J lost 4 bases; unmatched junction nucleotides: 2. Germline CDR1 and CDR2: MNHEY and SMNVEV (reference sequence). The CDR3 DNA follows: TGTGCCAGCAGTCCAGGGGGGGGAAACACCATATATTTT. The encoded protein is CASSPGGGNTIYF.

This clone showed up just once. CDR3 in amino acids: CASSLGSMGAGVNEQFF. As DNA, the CDR3 is TGTGCCAGCAGCTTAGGATCGATGGGGGCCGGGGTCAATGAGCAGTTCTTC. The chain recombines TRBV7-3 with TRBJ2-1; a weak D match, TRBD1 (6 bases). V was trimmed by 2 bases and J by 6 bases, leaving 20 bases between them. The CDR3 extends over 17 amino acids. The germline CDR1 and CDR2 sequences are SGHTA and FQGTGA.

The chain links TRBV5-5 to TRBJ2-5; 8 bases agree with TRBD1. The CDR3 spans 18 residues. Trimming at V came to 4 bases and at J to 3 bases, leaving 17 bases not matched to a gene. Germline CDR1 reads SGHKS; CDR2 reads YYEKEE (reference sequence). The CDR3 DNA reads as TGTGCCAGCAGCGAGGGACCAGGGGGCGTAAAAGCAGAAGAGACCCAGTACTTC. It yields the protein CASSEGPGGVKAEETQYF.

This chain links TRBV6-5 with TRBJ1-6; 10 nucleotides agree with TRBD1. The CDR3 runs 15 residues. Germline V gene lookup returns CDR1 MNHEY and CDR2 SVGAGI. V was pared by 5 bases and J by 5 bases, with 3 bases of the junction left unmatched. CDR3 sequence: CASSPTGGHNSPLHF. CDR3 DNA sequence: TGTGCCAGCAGTCCGACAGGGGGCCATAATTCACCCCTCCACTTT.

V and J are TRBV5-6 and TRBJ1-5; no clear D gene. CDR1 is SGHDT and CDR2 is YYEEEE in the germline V gene. The CDR3 is made up of 15 amino acids. The V and J ends lost 1 base and 4 bases respectively, with 12 bases between them. The CDR3 nucleotides are TGTGCCAGCAGCTTGATGGCGGGTACGAATCAGCCCCAGCATTTT. This gives the protein CASSLMAGTNQPQHF.

The rearrangement uses TRBV2 and TRBJ2-1; tentatively, D is TRBD2 (6 bases). This CDR3 region has 15 residues. Germline V gives CDR1 SNHLY, CDR2 FYNNEI. The ends were cut back, 3 bases at V and 2 bases at J, with 11 bases in the middle. The CDR3 here is CASSEGTPTYNEQFF. As DNA, the CDR3 is TGTGCCAGCAGTGAGGGGACTCCCACCTACAATGAGCAGTTCTTC.

The chain uses TRBV20-1 and TRBJ1-1; D uncertain. The V gene lost 3 bases and the J gene lost 10 bases, with 9 bases spanning the gap. Germline CDR1 and CDR2: DFQATT and SNEGSKA (reference sequence). The CDR3 has 10 residues. The CDR3 loop reads CSASGPGAFF. The CDR3 DNA reads as TGCAGTGCTAGCGGTCCAGGAGCTTTCTTT.

The V call is TRBV7-2, the J call TRBJ1-3, with 7 bases lining up with TRBD1. Germline CDR1 is SGHTA and CDR2 is FQGNSA. This CDR3 is 16 amino acids long. V lost 1 base and J lost 0; bases outside the gene matches: 3. CDR3 in DNA: TGTGCCAGCAGCTTAGAGGGGGCGCCCTCTGGAAACACCATATATTTT. This encodes CASSLEGAPSGNTIYF. Full variable domain (rest looked up from reference TRBV7-2 and TRBJ1-3): GAGVSQSPSNKVTEKGKDVELRCDPISGHTALYWYRQSLGQGLEFLIYFQGNSAPDKSGLPSDRFSAERTGGSVSTLTIQRTQQEDSAVYLCASSLEGAPSGNTIYFGEGSWLTVV.

The V and J genes are TRBV24-1 and TRBJ2-2, with 9 positions matching TRBD1. V lost 3 bases to trimming and J lost 5 bases; unmatched junction nucleotides: 6. The germline gives CDR1 KGHDR, CDR2 SFDVKD. The CDR3 has 16 residues. This CDR3 is CATSDLTGQGTGELFF. The CDR3, as DNA: TGTGCCACCAGTGATCTCACGGGACAGGGAACCGGGGAGCTGTTTTTT.

This chain connects TRBV3-1 (or the pseudogene TRBV3-2) to TRBJ2-7; D might be TRBD1 (6 bases). V lost 4 bases and J 0 bases, leaving 10 bases between the germline ends. The CDR3 extends over 14 amino acids. Per germline, CDR1 LGHDT and CDR2 YNNKEL (reference sequence). The CDR3 spells CASSPIQGSYEQYF. CDR3 in DNA: TGTGCCAGCAGCCCGATACAGGGCTCCTACGAGCAGTACTTC.

This rearrangement joins TRBV6-4 to TRBJ1-5; no definite D call. V lost 2 bases to trimming and J lost 6 bases, with 11 bases between them. The CDR3 is made up of 14 amino acids. The V gene's germline CDR1 is MRHNA and CDR2 SNTAGT. CDR3 sequence: CASSDRRTGQPQHF. CDR3 bases: TGTGCCAGCAGTGACAGGAGAACTGGTCAGCCCCAGCATTTT.

The J gene is TRBJ2-1, the V gene TRBV7-3; TRBD2 matches at 7 bases. There are 17 residues in the CDR3. Losses at the gene ends were 4 bases for V and 0 bases for J; bases not matched to a gene: 9. Germline CDR1 SGHTA, CDR2 FQGTGA. The CDR3 protein is CASSSRLAPSSYNEQFF. The CDR3 DNA is TGTGCCAGCAGCTCAAGACTAGCTCCCTCCTCCTACAATGAGCAGTTCTTC.

J is TRBJ1-2 and V is TRBV18; TRBD1 might be the D (6 bases). Germline V gives CDR1 KGHSH, CDR2 LQKENI. The CDR3 loop spans 14 amino acids. Trimming removed 3 bases at V and 2 bases at J, with 10 bases between. The CDR3 DNA reads TGTGCCAGCTCACCGGACAGTGTAAACTATGGCTACACCTTC. Amino acids: CASSPDSVNYGYTF.

The CDR3 loop is CSVVTTGDYGYTF. The DNA of the CDR3 is TGCAGCGTTGTTACTACAGGGGACTATGGCTACACCTTC. The chain uses TRBV29-1 and TRBJ1-2; TRBD1 matches 7 bases. The length of the CDR3 is 13 residues. Looked up from germline, CDR1 is SQVTM and CDR2 is ANQGSEA. V dropped 4 bases and J dropped 3; count of bases not matched to a gene: 5. The full variable domain, its missing parts supplied by reference TRBV29-1 and TRBJ1-2, is SAVISQKPSRDICQRGTSLTIQCQVDSQVTMMFWYRQQPGQSLTLIATANQGSEATYESGFVIDKFPISRPNLTFSTLTVSNMSPEDSSIYLCSVVTTGDYGYTFGSGTRLTVV.

The rearrangement joins TRBV7-9 to TRBJ2-7, with 8 positions matching TRBD2. The CDR3 length is 17 residues. Germline CDR1 and CDR2: SEHNR and FQNEAQ (reference sequence). V gave up 3 bases and J gave up 2 bases; unmatched junction bases: 12. CDR3 nucleotide sequence: TGTGCCAGCAGCTTGGCCTTGGGAGCGGGAGAGACCTACGAGCAGTACTTC. It yields the protein CASSLALGAGETYEQYF. Based on the CDR3 plus reference TRBV7-9 and TRBJ2-7, the full variable domain is DTGVSQNPRHKITKRGQNVTFRCDPISEHNRLYWYRQTLGQGPEFLTYFQNEAQLEKSRLLSDRFSAERPKGSFSTLEIQRTEQGDSAMYLCASSLALGAGETYEQYFGPGTRLTVT.

This chain joins TRBV3-1 (or the pseudogene TRBV3-2) and TRBJ2-1; a weak D match, TRBD2 (5 bases). V lost 1 base, J lost 2 bases, and 12 bases lay in between. The CDR3 sequence is 16 residues long. Germline V CDR1 and CDR2: LGHDT, YNNKEL (reference sequence). The CDR3 coding sequence is TGTGCCAGCAGCCAAGGGTTAGCGATAACCTACAATGAGCAGTTCTTC. Its translation is CASSQGLAITYNEQFF.

This chain links TRBV2 with TRBJ1-2; no reliable D call. This CDR3 is 13 amino acids long. Germline CDR1 and CDR2: SNHLY and FYNNEI. Trimming took 3 bases from V and 8 from J, leaving 13 bases between them. In DNA form, the CDR3 reads TGTGCCAGCAGTGATTTGGTTGGCGGGGGCTACACCTTC. It translates to CASSDLVGGGYTF.

A single count supports this clone. The V and J genes are TRBV19 and TRBJ1-1, with D possibly TRBD1 on 6 matching bases. Germline CDR1 and CDR2: LNHDA and SQIVND (reference sequence). V was shortened by 3 bases and J by 4 bases, with 12 bases between the two germline ends. The CDR3 totals 14 residues. DNA of the CDR3: TGTGCCAGTAGTATTACAGGGTCTGGCACTGAAGCTTTCTTT. This gives the protein CASSITGSGTEAFF.

This chain uses TRBV19 with TRBJ1-1; weak D call: TRBD1 (5 bases). V lost 5 bases to trimming and J lost 1 base, with 8 bases between them. Germline CDR1 reads LNHDA; CDR2 reads SQIVND (reference sequence). This CDR3 spans 13 amino acids. This chain's CDR3 is CASSYQGNTEAFF. CDR3 coding DNA: TGTGCCAGTAGTTATCAGGGGAACACTGAAGCTTTCTTT.

The chain is built from TRBV6-5 and TRBJ2-2; TRBD1 might be the D (5 bases). This CDR3 is 14 amino acids long. The V and J ends lost 5 bases and 3 bases respectively, with 10 bases between them. Germline V gene data show CDR1 as MNHEY and CDR2 as SVGAGI. As DNA, the CDR3 is TGTGCCAGCAGTCGAGACAGAGACACCGGGGAGCTGTTTTTT. Its protein is CASSRDRDTGELFF.

The V and J genes are TRBV5-1 and TRBJ2-7, with 12 bases fitting TRBD2. CDR3 length: 17 amino acids. Germline V gives CDR1 SGHRS, CDR2 YFSETQ. V lost 0 bases to trimming and J lost 0 bases; unmatched junction nucleotides: 4. This chain's CDR3 is CASSLGLAGVDSYEQYF. In nucleotides, the CDR3 is TGCGCCAGCAGCTTGGGACTAGCGGGAGTTGACTCCTACGAGCAGTACTTC.

The chain joins TRBV13 to TRBJ1-1, with a tentative D call TRBD1 (5 bases). The CDR3 extends over 16 amino acids. The ends were cut back, 5 bases at V and 3 bases at J, with 19 bases in the middle. The germline V gene encodes CDR1 PRHDT and CDR2 FYEKMQ (reference sequence). CDR3 nucleotides: TGTGCCAGCAGCCACCAAACCAGGGCCCCGGACACTGAAGCTTTCTTT. It encodes CASSHQTRAPDTEAFF.

This rearrangement joins TRBV18 to TRBJ1-5; D not certain. Per germline, CDR1 KGHSH and CDR2 LQKENI. The CDR3 runs to 15 residues. Trimming pared 3 bases from V and 4 bases from J, leaving 13 bases between. Written as DNA, the CDR3 is TGTGCCAGCTCACCTCGGGTCGAAGTGAATCAGCCCCAGCATTTT. Its translation is CASSPRVEVNQPQHF.